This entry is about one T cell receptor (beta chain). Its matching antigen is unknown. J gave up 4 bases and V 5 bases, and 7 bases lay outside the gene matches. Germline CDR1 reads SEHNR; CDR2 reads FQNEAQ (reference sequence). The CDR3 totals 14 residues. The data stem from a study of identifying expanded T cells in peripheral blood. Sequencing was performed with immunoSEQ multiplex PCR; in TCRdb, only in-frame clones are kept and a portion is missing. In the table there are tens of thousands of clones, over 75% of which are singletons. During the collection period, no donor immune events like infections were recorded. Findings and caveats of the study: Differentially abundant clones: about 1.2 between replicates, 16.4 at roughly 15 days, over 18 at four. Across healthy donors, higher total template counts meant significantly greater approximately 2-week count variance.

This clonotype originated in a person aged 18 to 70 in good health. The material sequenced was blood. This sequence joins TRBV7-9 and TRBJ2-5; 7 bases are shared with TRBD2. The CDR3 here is CASSHTSGGETQYF. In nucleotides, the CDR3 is TGTGCCAGCAGCCATACCTCGGGGGGAGAGACCCAGTACTTC.